The rows below give T cell receptor beta chains drawn from one sample of a study of T cells after yellow fever vaccination. Each CDR3 protein is one row after TCRdb ran MiXCR on the 5' RACE reads. The profile shows around 310,000 distinct CDR3 sequences, 3.6% of them singletons. The specimen was PBMCs, collected on the day of the yellow fever booster vaccination. The receptors come from a man between 18 and 35 years old who received the YFV17D yellow fever vaccine. Each CDR3 is given with its conserved first and last residue. Each record gives: V gene, CDR3 protein.

>TRBV20-1
CSASRAGERLETQYF
>TRBV5-1
CASSIVGIRTDTQYF
>TRBV7-3
CASSQHGGSGYNEQFF
>TRBV24-1
CATSDPGETQYF
>TRBV12-3/TRBV12-4
CASSQGAGQPQHF
>TRBV12-3/TRBV12-4
CASSLGRAEQYF
>TRBV7-9
CASRANPGGEGTEAFF
>TRBV7-2
CASSSGGLAGGKQFF
>TRBV29-1
CSSAGDRGIHEQFF
>TRBV11-1
CASRAYVWGSSTDTQYF
>TRBV5-7
CASSRQGAVQPQHF
>TRBV11-2
CASSAVVRDTEAFF
>TRBV18
CASSPEDAAYNEQFF
>TRBV2
CASRPFTGGPADTQYF
>TRBV2
CASSDQGRGEKLFF
>TRBV10-3
CAISVGLAGAQETQYF
>TRBV5-1
CASSLTVSNEQFF
>TRBV4-3
CASSHSFPGQGVNEQFF
>TRBV4-2
CASSPRTGEGKNIQYF